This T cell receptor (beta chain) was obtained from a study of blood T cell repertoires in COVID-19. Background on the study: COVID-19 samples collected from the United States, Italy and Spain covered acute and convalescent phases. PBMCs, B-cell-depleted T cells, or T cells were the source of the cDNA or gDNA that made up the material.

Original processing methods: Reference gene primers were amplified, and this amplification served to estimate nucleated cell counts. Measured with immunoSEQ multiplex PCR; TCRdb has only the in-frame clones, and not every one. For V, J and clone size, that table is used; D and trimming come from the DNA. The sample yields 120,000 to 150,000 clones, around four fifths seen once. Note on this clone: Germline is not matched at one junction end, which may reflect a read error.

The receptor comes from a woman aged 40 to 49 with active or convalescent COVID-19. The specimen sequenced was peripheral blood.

The chain's CDR3 is CAIGLAEETQYF. CDR3 coding DNA: TGCGCGATCGGACTAGCCGAAGAGACCCAGTACTTC. The chain uses TRBV6-1 and TRBJ2-5; 8 nucleotides match TRBD2. The CDR3 contains 12 residues. Germline loops: CDR1 MNHNS, CDR2 SASEGT.